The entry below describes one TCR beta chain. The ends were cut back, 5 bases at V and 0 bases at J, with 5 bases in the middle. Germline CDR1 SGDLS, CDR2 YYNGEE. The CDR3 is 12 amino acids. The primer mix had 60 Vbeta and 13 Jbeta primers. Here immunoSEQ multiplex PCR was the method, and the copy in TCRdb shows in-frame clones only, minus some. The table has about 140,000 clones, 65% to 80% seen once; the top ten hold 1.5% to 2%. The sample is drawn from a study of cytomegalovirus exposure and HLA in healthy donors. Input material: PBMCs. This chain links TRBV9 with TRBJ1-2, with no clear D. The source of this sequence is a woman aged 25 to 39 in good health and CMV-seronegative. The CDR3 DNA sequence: TGTGCCAGCAGACGCGCTAACTATGGCTACACCTTC. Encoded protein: CASRRANYGYTF.